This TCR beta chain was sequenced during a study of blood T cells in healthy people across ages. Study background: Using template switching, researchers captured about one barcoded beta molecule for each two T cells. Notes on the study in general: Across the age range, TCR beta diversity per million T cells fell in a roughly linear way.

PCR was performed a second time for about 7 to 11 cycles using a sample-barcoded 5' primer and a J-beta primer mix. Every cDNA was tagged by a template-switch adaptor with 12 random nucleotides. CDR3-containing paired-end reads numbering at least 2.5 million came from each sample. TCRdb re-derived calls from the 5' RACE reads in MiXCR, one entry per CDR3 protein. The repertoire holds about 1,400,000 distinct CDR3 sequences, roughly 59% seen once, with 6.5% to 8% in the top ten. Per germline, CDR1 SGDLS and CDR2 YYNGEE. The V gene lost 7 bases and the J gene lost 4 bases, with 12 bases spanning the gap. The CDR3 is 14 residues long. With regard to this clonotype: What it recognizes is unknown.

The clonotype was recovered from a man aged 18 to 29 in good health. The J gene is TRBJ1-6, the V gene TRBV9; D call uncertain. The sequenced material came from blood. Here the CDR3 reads CASGTGDYNSPLHF. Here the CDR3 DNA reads TGTGCCAGCGGCACGGGAGATTATAATTCACCCCTCCACTTT.